These 5 T cell receptor beta chains share one sample of origin, sequenced in a study of vaccination effects on CD4 cells after COVID-19 (dated 2022 in TCRdb). Library construction relied on the immunoSEQ multiplex PCR assay. The immuneACCESS repertoire file appears here via TCRdb, limited to in-frame rearrangements. These files lack a portion of the clones; in checked studies, under half of the deficit traces to unresolved V genes, and the cause of the others is not known. Across this sample there are tens of thousands of clones, with 65% to 80% seen only once. More than 9% of the sample is taken by the ten largest. Antigens for these TCRs are unknown. To identify antigen-specific CD4+ T cell clonotypes by their expansion, the ViraFEST assay first stimulated PBMC with viral peptide pools and then applied TCR sequencing. After 10 to 11 days of culture, CD4+ T cells were isolated with the EasySep CD4+ T cell isolation kit. Healthy vaccine recipients had no prior SARS-CoV-2 infection, confirmed by negative nucleocapsid antibodies before and after vaccination.

Sequences were derived from CD4+ T cells from PBMCs cultured with HCoV-NL63 spike peptides, sampled before COVID-19 vaccination. The sample's cell subset or site label, in plain terms: HCoV-NL63 spike overlapping peptide pool stimulation. These receptors came from a human donor who received a COVID-19 vaccine.

On this clone: In the same sample, other DNA sequences code for this CDR3. The rearrangement uses TRBV9 and TRBJ2-5, with TRBD2 matching 7 bases. V lost 2 bases to trimming and J lost 2 bases; unmatched junction nucleotides: 3. Looked up from germline, CDR1 is SGDLS and CDR2 is YYNGEE. The CDR3 sequence is 14 residues long. The CDR3: CASSVGTIQETQYF. The CDR3, as DNA: TGTGCCAGCAGCGTGGGGACTATTCAAGAGACCCAGTACTTC. Variable domain in full (rest from reference TRBV9 and TRBJ2-5): DSGVTQTPKHLITATGQRVTLRCSPRSGDLSVYWYQQSLDQGLQFLIQYYNGEERAKGNILERFSAQQFPDLHSELNLSSLELGDSALYFCASSVGTIQETQYFGPGTRLLVL.

The gene calls are TRBV6-1 and TRBJ1-5, with 9 bases that match TRBD1. Germline CDR1 and CDR2: MNHNS and SASEGT. The length of the CDR3 is 16 residues. The ends lost 4 bases at V and 3 bases at J; junction bases unmatched: 7. The CDR3 reads CASSASGTGNNQPQHF. CDR3 DNA sequence: TGTGCCAGCAGTGCCTCCGGGACAGGGAACAATCAGCCCCAGCATTTT.

The chain combines TRBV10-3 with TRBJ2-1; no clear D. Germline values: CDR1 ENHRY, CDR2 SYGVKD. The CDR3 is made up of 13 amino acids. Trimming took off 3 bases at V and 6 bases at J, with 9 bases between the two ends. As DNA, the CDR3 is TGTGCCATCAGTGAAACCGGGCTCAATGAGCAGTTCTTC. This encodes CAISETGLNEQFF.

In its sample, this clone was seen once. This chain joins TRBV29-1 and TRBJ2-7; TRBD2 agrees at 13 bases. This CDR3 spans 17 amino acids. The germline CDR1 and CDR2 sequences are SQVTM and ANQGSEA. J gave up 5 bases and V 3 bases, and 13 bases lay outside the gene matches. This chain's CDR3 is CSVEVRTGLAGSHEQYF. The DNA for the CDR3 is TGCAGCGTTGAGGTGCGTACGGGACTAGCGGGATCCCACGAGCAGTACTTC.

By its share, this clone is medium-sized (0.01 to 0.1%). The chain has TRBV3-1 (or the pseudogene TRBV3-2) and TRBJ2-3; 8 bases line up with TRBD2. Losses at the gene ends were 4 bases for V and 3 bases for J; bases not matched to a gene: 6. The germline V gene encodes CDR1 LGHDT and CDR2 YNNKEL (reference sequence). This CDR3 comprises 15 residues. The CDR3 nucleotides read TGTGCCAGCAGCCCCAATTTAGCGGGAACAGATACGCAGTATTTT. Translation: CASSPNLAGTDTQYF.